Described below is a single T cell receptor (beta chain) sequence and its context. In this sample, this clonotype turned up many times. The target of this receptor is not known. No clone much larger than this one lies a single base away; base qualities are absent. The library was obtained by 5' RACE. The sequencer listed for this sample is Illumina HiSeq 2500. A second PCR of about 6 to 12 cycles was run with a J-beta primer mix and a sample-barcoded 5' primer. A template-switch 5' adaptor carrying 12 random nucleotides introduced a unique molecular identifier onto each TCR beta cDNA molecule. Each sample yielded at least 3 million CDR3-containing paired-end reads. All of the RNA was converted into first-strand cDNA using the Mint cDNA synthesis kit, with a TRBC-specific oligonucleotide serving as the primer. Following uracil-DNA glycosylase treatment, all cDNA underwent a first 18-cycle PCR with the universal primers M1SS and BC2_uni_R. As for how the authors treated the data: For normalization, 1 million high-quality reads, each with a distinct molecular identifier, were randomly selected from each sample. Instead of being binned into consensus sequences, reads with shared molecular identifiers were discarded. MiTCR, with a Q25 quality threshold and the strictest error-elimination algorithm, was used for CDR3 identification, clonotype clustering and error correction. Lower-bound total TCR beta diversity was estimated with a nonparametric unseen species model using Euler transformation. Through fastp at Q25 and MiXCR, TCRdb rebuilt clones from the public reads, retaining in-frame beta chains. Entries are consolidated by CDR3 protein sequence, retaining the most common genes and DNA. The V and J calls here are based on TCRdb, not the publication. A total of about 780,000 distinct CDR3 sequences appear in this sample, about half of them only once. Together, the top ten hold 15% to 20% of the sample.

Donors were about 36 systemically healthy Caucasian individuals from Russia aged roughly 6 to 90 years. Each donor gave 8 to 10 milliliters of peripheral blood, drawn into EDTA-treated Vacutainer tubes. Ficoll-Paque density-gradient centrifugation was used to isolate PBMCs, with at least 7 million per sample. Trizol reagent was used to extract total RNA from PBMCs, with at least 5 micrograms per sample. For every donor, an aliquot of PBMCs went through flow cytometry to measure the percentages of naive CD45RAhigh/CD27high T cells. This sample was included in a study of blood T cells in healthy people across ages (dated by TCRdb to 2015 to 2017). Context from the whole study: Template switching captured roughly one uniquely barcoded TCR beta cDNA molecule per two T cells in model experiments. For two donors (one aged 18 to 30 and one aged 80 or older), the study analyzed two additional independent replicas of 1 million unique cDNA reads from the same blood draw. The donors were split into four age groups: young (average approximately 16 years), middle-aged (39), aged (approximately 59) and long-lived (over 80). To track age-related changes in TCR beta repertoire diversity, the study relied on deep sequencing normalized with unique cDNA molecular identifiers. To avoid experimental bias, donors of different ages were randomly spread across the sequencing lanes.

General conclusions and limits of the study: Observed TCR beta diversity per million T cells fell roughly linearly with age, and a significant reduction was already apparent by age roughly 40. Observed TCR beta diversity correlated strongly with the percentage of naive T cells measured by flow cytometry. Compared with the aged group, the long-lived group had more naive CD4+ T cells, fewer expanded clones and increased TCR diversity, a pattern suggesting age selection. Donor CMV infection status was unknown, potentially confounding age-related changes in expanded clonotypes. Total diversity estimates from one million sequenced T cells were considered lower bounds and underestimates. Since profiling was done on bulk unsorted PBMCs, naive and antigen-experienced compartments could not be conclusively compared.

V lost 5 bases and J lost 3 bases; the stretch between them is 13 bases long. As encoded in the germline V gene, CDR1 is SGHTA while CDR2 is FQGNSA. Reading from cysteine to phenylalanine, the CDR3 counts 14 amino acids. The DNA shown is the 42-base CDR3, in frame from base 1. The sequence was collected from an elderly man in good health. Sequencing was done on a sample of blood. The sequence links TRBV7-2 to TRBJ2-5; the D gene is perhaps TRBD1 or TRBD2, each of them matching over 5 bases. In nucleotide form, the sequence is TGTGCCAGCAGCAAGGGACCTTTGGAAGAGACCCAGTACTTC. It specifies CASSKGPLEETQYF.